Listed here are 3 T cell receptor beta chains from one sample, sequenced in a study of control samples from healthy donors and cancer patients. Sequencing was performed with immunoSEQ multiplex PCR; in TCRdb, only in-frame clones are kept and a portion is missing. This sample has 100,000 to 150,000 clones; about 87% occur once, and the top ten carry just under 3%. Sequenced input: blood. The receptors derive from a man aged 55 to 69 in good health.

This clone was seen once. This chain uses TRBV24-1 with TRBJ1-2; D is possibly TRBD1 (5 bases). Germline loops: CDR1 KGHDR, CDR2 SFDVKD. This CDR3 region has 13 residues. Trimming removed 4 bases from V and 6 bases from J, with 11 bases in between. The chain's CDR3 is CATSDVARDGYTF. Here the CDR3 DNA reads TGTGCCACCAGTGACGTTGCCAGGGATGGCTACACCTTC.

This sequence joins TRBV5-1 and TRBJ2-3; D unresolved. The CDR3 spans 14 residues. Germline V CDR1 and CDR2: SGHRS, YFSETQ. The V and J ends lost 0 bases and 6 bases respectively, with 11 bases between them. The CDR3 bases are TGCGCCAGCAGCTTGGAGCAGCTTGGGGATACGCAGTATTTT. It specifies CASSLEQLGDTQYF.

This CDR3 is CASSRGGQVEAFF. Written as DNA, the CDR3 is TGTGCCAGCAGCCGGGGGGGGCAGGTCGAAGCTTTCTTT. The chain has TRBV14 and TRBJ1-1; D is perhaps TRBD1 (6 bases). The CDR3 length is 13 residues. Germline V CDR1 and CDR2: SGHDN, FVKESK. Trimming stripped 4 bases from V and 8 bases from J, with 14 bases between.